Below are 9 T cell receptor beta chains sequenced from a single sample in a study of Ad26.COV2.S vaccination and SARS-CoV-2 variants. As for treatment: roughly 20 received Ad26.COV2.S at low or high dose, single or two shots; 5 received placebo; per-sample allocation not given. It was on day 63 after the first vaccine or placebo injection that samples were taken. Generated by immunoSEQ multiplex PCR, the TCRdb table keeps only in-frame clones and is missing some. The sample includes 440,000 or so clones, roughly 87% seen only once; the top ten take roughly 4%. The sequences come from peripheral blood, collected in a trial of Ad26.COV2.S vaccine versus placebo. Receptors originate from a person between 18 and 65 years old who received the Ad26.COV2.S COVID-19 vaccine or a placebo.

The gene calls are TRBV7-2 and TRBJ1-1, with a weak D call TRBD1 (5 bases). V dropped 5 bases and J dropped 4 bases, with 20 bases sitting between them. There are 16 residues in the CDR3. Looked up from germline, CDR1 is SGHTA and CDR2 is FQGNSA. The chain's CDR3 is CASSPKPPGAGTEAFF. The DNA for the CDR3 is TGTGCCAGCAGCCCCAAACCCCCCGGGGCGGGCACTGAAGCTTTCTTT.

V and J are TRBV19 and TRBJ2-3, with D unclear. The germline V gene has CDR1 LNHDA and CDR2 SQIVND (reference sequence). The V gene lost 8 bases and the J gene lost 1 base, with 19 bases spanning the gap. The CDR3 runs 16 residues. In DNA, the CDR3 is TGTGCCAGTCAGAGAGTGGTACCCCCCCGCACAGATACGCAGTATTTT. Its protein product is CASQRVVPPRTDTQYF.

V usage is TRBV6-5 and J usage is TRBJ1-3; D not resolved. CDR3 size: 14 residues. Between the trimmed V and J ends, which lost 4 bases and 4 bases, there was a span of 11 bases. Germline CDR1 MNHEY, CDR2 SVGAGI. CDR3 DNA sequence: TGTGCCAGCAGTTCCCCCGCGTCAGGAAACACCATATATTTT. Its translation is CASSSPASGNTIYF.

The genes are TRBV5-1 and TRBJ2-1; D unclear. CDR3 length equals 13 residues. CDR1 and CDR2 from the germline V gene are SGHRS and YFSETQ. With 1 base removed from V and 3 bases from J, the gap between germline ends came to 5 bases. The CDR3 DNA reads as TGCGCCAGCAGCTTGCAGATCTACAATGAGCAGTTCTTC. It encodes CASSLQIYNEQFF.

The gene calls are TRBV29-1 and TRBJ2-7, with a possible D match to TRBD1 (6 bases). The CDR3 has 13 amino acids. Per germline, CDR1 SQVTM and CDR2 ANQGSEA. V shed 6 bases and J shed 0 bases, with 12 bases lying between them. The CDR3 DNA reads TGCAGCGTCTCGCTCAGGGGCTCCTACGAGCAGTACTTC. As protein: CSVSLRGSYEQYF.

V and J are TRBV27 and TRBJ1-5, with D hard to call. Germline assignment: CDR1 MNHEY and CDR2 SMNVEV (reference sequence). The V gene lost 3 bases and the J gene lost 7 bases, with 7 bases spanning the gap. The CDR3 runs 12 residues. CDR3 amino acids: CASSFFGQPQHF. In nucleotides, the CDR3 is TGTGCCAGCAGTTTCTTCGGCCAGCCCCAGCATTTT.

The chain employs TRBV9 and TRBJ2-1; D tentatively reads TRBD1 or TRBD2 (5 bases each). Trimming stripped 3 bases from V and 5 bases from J, with 15 bases between. This CDR3 is 15 amino acids long. Germline V lookup: CDR1 SGDLS, CDR2 YYNGEE. As DNA, the CDR3 is TGTGCCAGCAGCGCGAGGGGCACCTTCAACAATGAGCAGTTCTTC. This gives the protein CASSARGTFNNEQFF.

The V call is TRBV11-2, the J call TRBJ2-7; 9 nucleotides align to TRBD1. The germline V gene has CDR1 SGHAT and CDR2 FQNNGV. The CDR3 sequence is 14 residues long. V shed 4 bases and J 9 bases; nucleotides not matched to a gene: 10. The CDR3 region is CASSYLGQGLLQYF. For the CDR3, the DNA is TGTGCCAGCAGCTACTTGGGACAGGGTTTATTGCAGTACTTC.

This clone was observed a few times. The J gene is TRBJ1-3, the V gene TRBV9; D ambiguous. V lost 4 bases, J lost 0 bases, and 14 bases lay in between. Germline values: CDR1 SGDLS, CDR2 YYNGEE. The CDR3 is 16 amino acids. CDR3 in DNA: TGTGCCAGCAGCCCCCGAGGAGGAAGCTCTGGAAACACCATATATTTT. Amino acids: CASSPRGGSSGNTIYF.